This is a list of T cell receptor beta chains from one sample in a study of blood T cell repertoires in COVID-19. The data were produced by immunoSEQ multiplex PCR, yet TCRdb's version contains in-frame clones alone and is incomplete. The sample holds 150,000 or so clones, around nine tenths seen once. Sequenced: peripheral blood. These receptors originate from a human donor in a cohort sampled during active COVID-19. CDR3s include the opening cysteine and the closing phenylalanine or tryptophan. Fields, in order: J gene, clone size, V gene, D gene, CDR3 length, CDR3 protein, CDR3 DNA. D genes are given only for firm matches. A row's size may be missing; if present it is once, few, many or a size class.

TRBJ1-3 | NA | TRBV6-5 | NA | 15 | CASSDWGGLGNTIYF | TGTGCCAGCAGCGACTGGGGGGGACTTGGAAACACCATATATTTT
TRBJ2-1 | NA | TRBV2 | TRBD1 | 14 | CASLDRVSYNEQFF | TGTGCCAGCCTGGACAGGGTCTCCTACAATGAGCAGTTCTTC
TRBJ2-1 | NA | TRBV6-6 | TRBD1 | 16 | CASSYPDRVFYNEQFF | TGTGCCAGCAGTTACCCCGACAGGGTGTTTTACAATGAGCAGTTCTTC
TRBJ1-4 | once | TRBV18 | NA | 14 | CASSLDLSNEKLFF | TGTGCCAGCTCACTGGACTTAAGTAATGAAAAACTGTTTTTT
TRBJ2-7 | NA | TRBV19 | TRBD1 | 15 | CASSIFGTGSYEQYF | TGTGCCAGTAGTATATTCGGGACAGGATCCTACGAGCAGTACTTC
TRBJ2-3 | NA | TRBV9 | TRBD2 | 14 | CASSSGLASDTQYF | TGTGCCAGCAGCTCTGGACTAGCATCGGATACGCAGTATTTT
TRBJ2-1 | many | TRBV12-5 | TRBD2 | 23 | CASGLALIPGLAGGPSDYNEQFF | TGTGCTAGTGGTTTGGCCCTAATCCCCGGACTAGCGGGAGGGCCGTCCGATTACAATGAGCAGTTCTTC
TRBJ2-1 | NA | TRBV5-6 | TRBD1 | 16 | CASSLRTGGWVNEQFF | TGTGCCAGCAGCTTGCGTACAGGGGGGTGGGTAAATGAGCAGTTCTTC
TRBJ2-2 | once | TRBV20-1 | NA | 12 | CSASAGAGELFF | TGCAGTGCTAGTGCAGGTGCCGGGGAGCTGTTTTTT
TRBJ1-6 | NA | TRBV9 | NA | 12 | CASSLSGSPLHF | TGTGCCAGCAGCCTCAGTGGTTCACCCCTCCACTTT
TRBJ2-3 | NA | TRBV11-1 | NA | 15 | CASSSQSSVTDTQYF | TGTGCCAGCAGCTCCCAGTCCTCTGTCACAGATACGCAGTATTTT
TRBJ2-3 | NA | TRBV10-3 | TRBD2 | 15 | CAISRGAGDTDTQYF | TGTGCCATCAGTCGAGGGGCGGGGGACACAGATACGCAGTATTTT
TRBJ2-7 | NA | TRBV19 | TRBD2 | 15 | CASNPGTSGSYEQYF | TGTGCCAGTAACCCCGGGACTAGCGGATCCTACGAGCAGTACTTC
TRBJ2-7 | NA | TRBV10-3 | TRBD1 | 13 | CAISRDSRDEQYF | TGTGCCATCAGTCGGGACAGTAGGGACGAGCAGTACTTC
TRBJ2-7 | NA | TRBV18 | NA | 14 | CASSPLRDNYEQYF | TGTGCCAGCTCACCCCTCCGGGACAACTACGAGCAGTACTTC
TRBJ1-4 | once | TRBV4-1 | NA | 14 | CASSQAYTNEKLFF | TGCGCCAGCAGCCAAGCGTATACTAATGAAAAACTGTTTTTT
TRBJ2-1 | NA | TRBV9 | TRBD2 | 16 | CASSVGGLAGNNEQFF | TGTGCCAGCAGCGTAGGAGGTCTAGCGGGGAACAATGAGCAGTTCTTC
TRBJ2-3 | NA | TRBV28 | NA | 13 | CASSLWASRAQYF | TGTGCCAGCAGTTTATGGGCCAGCCGGGCGCAGTATTTT
TRBJ2-1 | NA | TRBV6-2/TRBV6-3 | TRBD2 | 19 | CASSYQPTSGSRYQNEQFF | TGTGCCAGCAGTTACCAGCCTACTAGCGGGAGCAGATATCAGAATGAGCAGTTCTTC
TRBJ1-1 | NA | TRBV28 | NA | 16 | CASSLGWGGPNTEAFF | TGTGCCAGCAGTTTGGGCTGGGGCGGACCGAACACTGAAGCTTTCTTT
TRBJ2-1 | NA | TRBV4-1 | TRBD2 | 17 | CASSQRLLAGTYNEQFF | TGCGCCAGCAGCCAGCGGCTGCTAGCGGGGACCTACAATGAGCAGTTCTTC
TRBJ1-6 | NA | TRBV4-2 | NA | 16 | CASSQDGSSYNSPLHF | TGTGCCAGCAGCCAAGACGGTAGCTCCTATAATTCACCCCTCCACTTT
TRBJ2-3 | NA | TRBV7-2 | NA | 14 | CASSSLGAKDTQYF | TGTGCCAGCAGCTCCCTAGGAGCAAAAGATACGCAGTATTTT
TRBJ2-3 | NA | TRBV6-2/TRBV6-3 | NA | 12 | CASSYALDTQYF | TGTGCCAGCAGTTACGCGCTGGATACGCAGTATTTT
TRBJ2-1 | NA | TRBV7-3 | NA | 13 | CASSLQGGNEQFF | TGTGCCAGCAGCTTACAGGGTGGGAATGAGCAGTTCTTC
TRBJ1-2 | NA | TRBV4-3 | NA | 15 | CASSLSGKSVYGYTF | TGCGCCAGCAGCCTATCGGGGAAAAGCGTGTATGGCTACACCTTC
TRBJ1-1 | NA | TRBV5-6 | NA | 15 | CASSPQTGFATEAFF | TGTGCCAGCAGCCCCCAAACAGGGTTTGCCACTGAAGCTTTCTTT
TRBJ2-1 | NA | TRBV5-1 | TRBD2 | 13 | CASSFAGGSEQFF | TGCGCCAGCAGCTTCGCGGGGGGCAGTGAGCAGTTCTTC
TRBJ1-1 | NA | TRBV7-2 | NA | 12 | CASSKKHTEAFF | TGTGCCAGCAGTAAGAAGCACACTGAAGCTTTCTTT
TRBJ1-6 | NA | TRBV3-1/TRBV3-2 | NA | 14 | CASSLKTVNSPLHF | TGTGCCAGCAGCCTCAAGACAGTGAATTCACCCCTCCACTTT
TRBJ1-2 | NA | TRBV4-3 | NA | 15 | CASSQFGGANYGYTF | TGCGCCAGCAGCCAGTTTGGGGGGGCTAACTATGGCTACACCTTC
TRBJ1-5 | NA | TRBV28 | TRBD1 | 14 | CASSSGQRNQPQHF | TGTGCCAGCAGTTCGGGACAGCGCAATCAGCCCCAGCATTTT
TRBJ1-4 | few | TRBV19 | TRBD1 | 16 | CASSIGEGAENEKLFF | TGTGCCAGTAGTATAGGCGAGGGGGCCGAAAATGAAAAACTGTTTTTT
TRBJ2-7 | NA | TRBV4-2 | NA | 14 | CASSTIGTDREQYF | TGTGCCAGCAGCACCATCGGGACTGACCGCGAGCAGTACTTC
TRBJ1-5 | NA | TRBV30 | TRBD1 | 12 | CAWNRDREPQHF | TGTGCCTGGAACCGGGACAGGGAGCCCCAGCATTTT
TRBJ2-2 | NA | TRBV11-3 | TRBD1 | 15 | CASSLGGQHSGELFF | TGTGCCAGCAGCTTAGGGGGACAGCACTCCGGGGAGCTGTTTTTT
TRBJ1-1 | NA | TRBV5-5 | NA | 15 | CASSGYDPTSTEAFF | TGTGCCAGCAGCGGATATGACCCGACAAGCACTGAAGCTTTCTTT
TRBJ2-7 | NA | TRBV11-3 | TRBD2 | 13 | CASSRGSSYEQYF | TGTGCCAGCAGCCGCGGGAGCTCCTACGAGCAGTACTTC
TRBJ2-7 | once | TRBV5-1 | NA | 12 | CASSLGRAIGDF | TGCGCCAGCAGCTTGGGCAGGGCGATTGGGGACTTC
TRBJ2-3 | NA | TRBV5-1 | TRBD1 | 15 | CASSLGRQGPDTQYF | TGCGCCAGCAGCTTGGGCCGACAGGGGCCAGATACGCAGTATTTT
TRBJ2-3 | NA | TRBV30 | NA | 12 | CAWSISGDTQYF | TGTGCCTGGAGCATCTCGGGGGATACGCAGTATTTT
TRBJ2-3 | NA | TRBV7-9 | NA | 16 | CASSQRSSGETDTQYF | TGTGCCAGCAGCCAAAGATCTTCGGGGGAAACAGATACGCAGTATTTT
TRBJ2-1 | NA | TRBV6-6 | TRBD2 | 15 | CASSPPRTSGTEQFF | TGTGCCAGCAGCCCGCCTAGGACTAGCGGGACCGAGCAGTTCTTC
TRBJ2-3 | NA | TRBV7-3 | TRBD2 | 18 | CASSLRSGGSFYTDTQYF | TGTGCCAGCAGCTTAAGGAGCGGGGGGTCCTTTTACACAGATACGCAGTATTTT
TRBJ2-5 | NA | TRBV9 | NA | 13 | CASSVGGRETQYF | TGTGCCAGCAGCGTAGGGGGCAGGGAGACCCAGTACTTC
TRBJ2-7 | NA | TRBV28 | TRBD1 | 14 | CASSQPGTGYEQYF | TGTGCCAGCAGCCAACCTGGGACAGGGTACGAGCAGTACTTC
TRBJ1-1 | NA | TRBV5-1 | NA | 16 | CASSQTVSDWSSEAFF | TGCGCCAGCAGCCAGACAGTCTCCGATTGGTCGAGTGAAGCTTTCTTT
TRBJ1-5 | NA | TRBV19 | TRBD1 | 17 | CASSIVEGQGLWEPQHF | TGTGCCAGTAGTATAGTTGAGGGACAGGGGTTGTGGGAGCCCCAGCATTTT
TRBJ2-2 | NA | TRBV9 | TRBD2 | 16 | CASGPGRAGSTGELFF | TGTGCCAGCGGCCCGGGGAGGGCAGGCTCCACCGGGGAGCTGTTTTTT
TRBJ2-1 | medium-sized | TRBV4-3 | TRBD2 | 15 | CASSQLAGVGNEQFF | TGCGCCAGCAGCCAACTAGCGGGAGTTGGTAATGAGCAGTTCTTC
TRBJ1-5 | NA | TRBV30 | NA | 14 | CAWSPGDPNQPQHF | TGTGCCTGGAGTCCGGGAGACCCTAATCAGCCCCAGCATTTT
TRBJ2-7 | few | TRBV2 | NA | 13 | CASMGARTGEQYF | TGTGCCAGCATGGGGGCGCGAACGGGCGAGCAGTACTTC
TRBJ1-1 | NA | TRBV4-2 | NA | 15 | CASSQDRRGYTEAFF | TGTGCCAGCAGCCAAGATCGGAGGGGTTACACTGAAGCTTTCTTT
TRBJ2-2 | NA | TRBV19 | TRBD1 | 15 | CASRRQGAGNGELFF | TGTGCCAGTAGGCGACAGGGGGCGGGTAACGGGGAGCTGTTTTTT
TRBJ2-2 | NA | TRBV28 | NA | 16 | CASSQPGQVETRELFF | TGTGCCAGCAGCCAACCTGGACAAGTGGAGACGAGGGAGCTGTTTTTT
TRBJ2-5 | NA | TRBV4-2 | TRBD1 | 16 | CASSQGDRGREETQYF | TGTGCCAGCAGCCAAGGCGACAGGGGGCGCGAAGAGACCCAGTACTTC
TRBJ2-7 | NA | TRBV7-2 | NA | 15 | CASSSGQLTSYEQYF | TGTGCCAGCAGCTCCGGACAGCTAACTTCCTACGAGCAGTACTTC
TRBJ1-2 | NA | TRBV4-3 | NA | 13 | CASSRRVDYGYTF | TGCGCCAGCAGCCGGCGGGTGGACTATGGCTACACCTTC